Following are 18 T cell receptor beta chains from one sample sequenced in a study of T cell repertoires in cytomegalovirus infection. MiXCR was run by TCRdb on the reads, yielding one entry per CDR3 protein. This table has 740,000 or so distinct CDR3 sequences, roughly 35% appearing once. Sequencing input: PBMCs. The source is a human donor in good health (CMV status not recorded). Some clones in this sample may be carry-over from other donors' samples.

V and J are TRBV7-9 and TRBJ2-4; perhaps TRBD1 as D (5 bases). Germline V lookup: CDR1 SEHNR, CDR2 FQNEAQ (reference sequence). With 0 bases removed from V and 8 bases from J, the gap between germline ends came to 14 bases. The CDR3 covers 15 residues. In DNA, the CDR3 is TGTGCCAGCAGCTTAGCGGAAGGGGTAGGAGACATTCAGTACTTC. Protein product: CASSLAEGVGDIQYF.

The V call is TRBV7-8, the J call TRBJ2-7, with D possibly matching TRBD1 (6 bases). Germline V gene data show CDR1 as SGHVS and CDR2 as FQNEAQ. The CDR3 covers 15 residues. V gave up 1 base and J gave up 3 bases, with 13 bases separating them. CDR3 coding DNA: TGTGCCAGCAGCTTAGGACAGGCTCCAAGCTACGAGCAGTACTTC. It codes for CASSLGQAPSYEQYF.

The table lists this clonotype with a few counts. The chain has TRBV11-2 and TRBJ2-4, with 10 bases aligning to TRBD1. Trimming at V came to 0 bases and at J to 6 bases, leaving 8 bases not matched to a gene. CDR1 and CDR2 from the germline V gene are SGHAT and FQNNGV. The CDR3 loop spans 17 amino acids. As DNA, the CDR3 is TGTGCCAGCAGCTTAGATCAGACAGGGGGCAGGAGAAACATTCAGTACTTC. Its translation: CASSLDQTGGRRNIQYF.

J is TRBJ2-7 and V is TRBV6-2 or TRBV6-3; the D gene is possibly TRBD2 (5 bases). The germline V gene has CDR1 MNHEY and CDR2 SVGEGT. The CDR3 length is 15 residues. V was cut by 2 bases and J by 3 bases, with 14 bases left in between. This CDR3 reads CASSYRAGVNYEQYF. The CDR3 DNA is TGTGCCAGCAGTTACAGGGCGGGTGTCAACTACGAGCAGTACTTC.

The table lists this clonotype with a few counts. The chain is built from TRBV28 and TRBJ1-4; 9 positions match TRBD1. From germline, CDR1 is MDHEN and CDR2 SYDVKM. The CDR3 is 14 residues long. The junction had 7 bases not matched to a gene; V was cut back by 6 bases and J by 8 bases. CDR3 DNA sequence: TGTGCCAGCAGCCCATGGACAGGGGTGGAAAAACTGTTTTTT. It translates to CASSPWTGVEKLFF.

This clonotype was seen at least ten times. J is TRBJ2-5 and V is TRBV12-3 or TRBV12-4, with D perhaps given as TRBD1 or TRBD2 (6 bases each). V gave up 5 bases and J gave up 0 bases, with 22 bases separating them. CDR3 length equals 18 residues. The CDR3 spells CASSPNLGGGPYQETQYF. CDR3 nucleotides: TGTGCCAGCAGTCCCAACCTAGGGGGAGGACCTTACCAAGAGACCCAGTACTTC.

Concerning this clonotype itself: Given a much more abundant clone one base away, this may be a read error. As the CDR3 is not closed by the conserved phenylalanine or tryptophan, this likely results from a read error. The CDR3 DNA is TGTGCCAGCAGTCCCGCGTCGGTACTAGCCAAAAACATTCAGTACTTA. This codes for CASSPASVLAKNIQYL. The rearrangement links TRBV7-2 to TRBJ2-4; D gene ambiguous. Germline assignment: CDR1 SGHTA and CDR2 FQGNSA. The V gene lost 6 bases and the J gene lost 0 bases, with 15 bases spanning the gap. The CDR3 extends over 16 amino acids.

This clonotype was observed a few times. The genes are TRBV28 and TRBJ2-7; no firm D call. The CDR3 has 14 amino acids. The V gene lost 2 bases and the J gene lost 3 bases, with 11 bases spanning the gap. Germline assignment: CDR1 MDHEN and CDR2 SYDVKM. As DNA, the CDR3 is TGTGCCAGCAGTTTAACGGCTCCCGACTACGAGCAGTACTTC. Residues: CASSLTAPDYEQYF. The complete variable domain, with remaining parts taken from reference TRBV28 and TRBJ2-7, reads DVKVTQSSRYLVKRTGEKVFLECVQDMDHENMFWYRQDPGLGLRLIYFSYDVKMKEKGDIPEGYSVSREKKERFSLILESASTNQTSMYLCASSLTAPDYEQYFGPGTRLTVT.

This clonotype turned up a few times. This chain uses TRBV5-5 with TRBJ1-1; D possibly corresponds to TRBD1 (5 bases). The V and J ends lost 0 bases and 0 bases respectively, with 12 bases between them. The CDR3 runs 16 residues. The V gene's germline CDR1 is SGHKS and CDR2 YYEKEE (reference sequence). The CDR3 sequence: CASSLGHTGMNTEAFF. DNA for the CDR3: TGTGCCAGCAGCTTGGGCCATACAGGTATGAACACTGAAGCTTTCTTT.

The V call is TRBV30, the J call TRBJ1-1; TRBD1 is a possible D gene (5 bases). Germline V CDR1 and CDR2: GTSNPN, SVGIG (reference sequence). Between the trimmed V and J ends, which lost 1 base and 3 bases, there was a span of 9 bases. The CDR3 has 13 residues. DNA of the CDR3: TGTGCCTGGAGTGGACAGCTAGACACTGAAGCTTTCTTT. This encodes CAWSGQLDTEAFF. Together with reference TRBV30 and TRBJ1-1, the CDR3 gives the full variable domain: SQTIHQWPATLVQPVGSPLSLECTVEGTSNPNLYWYRQAAGRGLQLLFYSVGIGQISSEVPQNLSASRPQDRQFILSSKKLLLSDSGFYLCAWSGQLDTEAFFGQGTRLTVV.

This clonotype was counted only a few times. The V and J genes are TRBV27 and TRBJ1-2; D is uncertain. Trimming left V 7 bases short and J 6 bases short, with 12 bases between. Germline V gene sequence: CDR1 MNHEY, CDR2 SMNVEV (reference sequence). The CDR3 totals 12 residues. The CDR3 DNA follows: TGTGCCAGCATGGGGTTCGGGGATGGCTACACCTTC. This translates into CASMGFGDGYTF.

The chain is built from TRBV12-3 or TRBV12-4 and TRBJ2-5; D might be TRBD2 (5 bases). The CDR3 length is 14 residues. V lost 5 bases and J 1 base, leaving 11 bases between the germline ends. The CDR3 DNA sequence: TGTGCCAGCAGTCCGAGCGGTATCCAAGAGACCCAGTACTTC. It is translated as CASSPSGIQETQYF.

The genes are TRBV19 and TRBJ2-5; TRBD2 matches 9 bases. The ends lost 5 bases at V and 5 bases at J; junction bases unmatched: 3. This CDR3 comprises 13 residues. CDR1 LNHDA and CDR2 SQIVND come from the germline V gene (reference sequence). The CDR3 here is CASSASGTETQYF. Written as DNA, the CDR3 is TGTGCCAGTAGTGCTAGCGGGACGGAGACCCAGTACTTC.

A few counts support this clonotype. V is TRBV6-2 or TRBV6-3 and J is TRBJ1-2; D not certain. This CDR3 region has 14 residues. V was cut by 2 bases and J by 4 bases, with 11 bases left in between. From germline, CDR1 is MNHEY and CDR2 SVGEGT. The CDR3 protein is CASSYRVRGYGYTF. The CDR3, as DNA: TGTGCCAGCAGTTACAGGGTCCGAGGCTATGGCTACACCTTC.

With regard to this clonotype: Sequence at one end of the junction differs from germline and may be a read error. The V and J genes are TRBV12-3 or TRBV12-4 and TRBJ1-1; no clear D. The CDR3 has 15 amino acids. The CDR3 DNA reads as TGTGCCAGCAGTTTTCCCCCCCTAGTAAACACTGAAGATTTCTTT. It specifies CASSFPPLVNTEDFF.

This clonotype has only a few counts. V usage is TRBV12-3 or TRBV12-4 and J usage is TRBJ2-5, with D maybe TRBD1 (6 bases). The CDR3 runs to 15 residues. Trimming shortened V by 6 bases and J by 5 bases, and 19 bases separated the two germline ends. The CDR3 bases are TGTGCCAGCAGGCGAAGCGTTGGGCAGGGGGAGACCCAGTACTTC. Its translation: CASRRSVGQGETQYF.

This clonotype was counted only a few times. The chain is built from TRBV19 and TRBJ2-5; the D is unclear. The CDR3 runs 14 residues. V shed 3 bases and J shed 0 bases, with 8 bases lying between them. CDR1 is LNHDA, CDR2 SQIVND, per germline (reference sequence). In DNA, the CDR3 is TGTGCCAGTAGTATCGACGCGAACCAAGAGACCCAGTACTTC. It is translated as CASSIDANQETQYF.

The rearrangement joins TRBV5-1 to TRBJ1-1; maybe TRBD1 (6 bases). Between the trimmed V and J ends, which lost 0 bases and 1 base, there was a span of 13 bases. Germline lookup yields CDR1 SGHRS and CDR2 YFSETQ. This CDR3 region has 16 residues. The CDR3 sequence is CASSLGWGQKNTEAFF. CDR3 coding DNA: TGCGCCAGCAGCTTGGGTTGGGGGCAGAAGAACACTGAAGCTTTCTTT.